Each of the 11 T cell receptor beta chains below was sequenced from the same sample in a study of T cells in localized non-small cell lung cancer. Generated by immunoSEQ multiplex PCR, the TCRdb table keeps only in-frame clones and is missing some. The sample holds 2,000 to 2,500 clones, 30% to 35% seen once. This specimen consisted of normal lung tissue next to the tumor, obtained before any cancer treatment. All receptors derive from a male donor older than 55 with stage I squamous cell lung carcinoma.

This clone has only one observation. This CDR3 reads CASRSRFEQYF. Written as DNA, the CDR3 is TGCGCCAGCAGGAGTAGGTTCGAGCAGTACTTC. The J gene is TRBJ2-7, the V gene TRBV10-1; no firm D call. The CDR3 is made up of 11 amino acids. In germline, CDR1 is WNHNN, CDR2 SYGVQD (reference sequence). Trimming cost V 6 bases and J 6 bases, with 9 bases left between them.

The chain links TRBV1 to TRBJ1-1. TRBV1 is a pseudogene segment. The CDR3 consists of 15 residues. CDR3 loop: CASTRRGGANTEAFF. CDR3 DNA sequence: TGCGCCAGCACCCGGCGAGGGGGGGCGAACACTGAAGCTTTCTTT.

The rearrangement links TRBV1 to TRBJ2-3; the DNA was not used to check the table's D call, TRBD1. TRBV1 is shown as a pseudogene. This CDR3 contains 15 residues. Written as DNA, the CDR3 is TGCGCCAGCAGCCAAGATGGGGCCGGGTCAGATACGCAGTATTTT. The encoded protein is CASSQDGAGSDTQYF.

This sequence joins TRBV28 and TRBJ2-1; the match to TRBD2 covers 10 bases. The length of the CDR3 is 15 residues. The V and J ends lost 7 bases and 5 bases, in that order; junction bases with no gene match: 8. Germline CDR1 and CDR2: MDHEN and SYDVKM. The CDR3 sequence is CASKSWTSGDNEQFF. CDR3 sequence (DNA): TGTGCCAGCAAGTCCTGGACTAGCGGCGACAATGAGCAGTTCTTC.

The chain has TRBV14 and TRBJ2-1, with D possibly TRBD2 on 5 matching bases. The CDR3 runs to 15 residues. V was shortened by 4 bases and J by 4 bases, with 14 bases between the two germline ends. From germline, CDR1 is SGHDN and CDR2 FVKESK. CDR3 sequence: CASSPGILNYNEQFF. CDR3 in DNA: TGTGCCAGCAGCCCCGGGATCCTGAATTACAATGAGCAGTTCTTC.

By proportion, this clone is large. The chain uses TRBV30 and TRBJ1-1; D may be TRBD1 (6 bases). This CDR3 region has 12 residues. The germline V gene encodes CDR1 GTSNPN and CDR2 SVGIG (reference sequence). With 0 bases removed from V and 11 bases from J, the gap between germline ends came to 13 bases. The CDR3 nucleotides are TGTGCCTGGAGTGTAAGCGGGGGCATGGCTTTCTTT. It is translated as CAWSVSGGMAFF. Looking up the rest from reference TRBV30 and TRBJ1-1 gives the full variable domain: SQTIHQWPATLVQPVGSPLSLECTVEGTSNPNLYWYRQAAGRGLQLLFYSVGIGQISSEVPQNLSASRPQDRQFILSSKKLLLSDSGFYLCAWSVSGGMAFFGQGTRLTVV.

V is TRBV29-1 and J is TRBJ2-5; D might be TRBD1 or TRBD2, each matching 5 bases. V lost 1 base and J 3 bases, leaving 12 bases between the germline ends. This CDR3 region has 14 residues. The germline CDR1 and CDR2 sequences are SQVTM and ANQGSEA. The DNA of the CDR3 is TGCAGCGTTGAAGGTGGGGGTCTTAAAGAGACCCAGTACTTC. It yields the protein CSVEGGGLKETQYF.

V gene TRBV28 combines with J gene TRBJ2-5; unclear D gene. There are 15 residues in the CDR3. Germline assignment: CDR1 MDHEN and CDR2 SYDVKM. Trimming stripped 5 bases from V and 4 bases from J, with 17 bases between. The CDR3: CASSHPALGTETQYF. The CDR3 DNA sequence: TGTGCCAGCAGTCACCCGGCCCTAGGTACAGAGACCCAGTACTTC.

The gene calls are TRBV6-7 and TRBJ2-6; D may be TRBD2 (5 bases). TRBV6-7 carries the ORF label, with uncertain function. V lost 8 bases and J 4 bases, leaving 27 bases between the germline ends. The CDR3 runs 19 residues. The CDR3 DNA reads TGTGCCAGCGCCCGACTATTCAGGCAGTCCTCATCAGGGGCCAACGTCCTGACTTTC. Translating it yields CASARLFRQSSSGANVLTF.

By sample share, this clone is medium-sized. The rearrangement joins TRBV11-3 to TRBJ2-5; D remains ambiguous. There are 15 residues in the CDR3. Germline-derived CDR1 and CDR2 are SGHNT and YENEEA. V lost 4 bases to trimming and J lost 2 bases, with 14 bases between them. CDR3 DNA: TGTGCCAGCAGCTCCCCTCGGGCCACGCAAGAGACCCAGTACTTC. Encoded protein: CASSSPRATQETQYF.

This clone was recorded a few times. The DNA of the CDR3 is TGTGCCAGCAGCGCGCGAACGGACAGGCGCCAAGAGACCCAGTACTTC. This sequence encodes CASSARTDRRQETQYF. The chain combines TRBV11-3 with TRBJ2-5, with 7 positions matching TRBD1. Germline loops: CDR1 SGHNT, CDR2 YENEEA. The CDR3 runs to 16 residues. The V gene end was trimmed by 5 bases and the J gene end by 1 base; junction bases not matched to a gene: 10. Looking up the rest from reference TRBV11-3 and TRBJ2-5 gives the full variable domain: EAGVVQSPRYKIIEKKQPVAFWCNPISGHNTLYWYLQNLGQGPELLIRYENEEAVDDSQLPKDRFSAERLKGVDSTLKIQPAELGDSAVYLCASSARTDRRQETQYFGPGTRLLVL.